The clone carrying this T cell receptor (beta chain) has more than one count but fewer than ten. What it binds is unknown. These data belong to a study of CD8 T cells in ankylosing spondylitis. Study-wide results and limits: Significant enrichment of disease-linked clones was reportedly seen in matched ankylosing spondylitis synovial fluid. A TCR beta motif made of 7 to 9 highly homologous variants seemed typical of ankylosing spondylitis blood.

The CDR3 spans 15 residues. Germline V gives CDR1 MRHNA, CDR2 SNTAGT. V shed 6 bases and J 5 bases; nucleotides not matched to a gene: 7. TCRdb redid the calling of the 5' RACE reads with MiXCR, one entry per CDR3 protein. The table lists around 770,000 distinct CDR3 sequences, roughly 12% of them singletons, with approximately 0.5% in the top ten. The sample consisted of blood, either unsorted or a sorted T cell fraction (not recorded which). V usage is TRBV6-4 and J usage is TRBJ2-3, with 11 bases that match TRBD2. The clonotype originates from a male donor with ankylosing spondylitis. The CDR3 sequence: CASSVTSGVLDTQYF. The CDR3, as DNA: TGTGCCAGCAGCGTGACTAGCGGGGTATTAGATACGCAGTATTTT.